A selection of T cell receptor beta chains follows, all from one sample in a study of T cell repertoires in cytomegalovirus infection. TCRdb processed the reads anew with MiXCR; each CDR3 protein has one entry. The sample holds about 120,000 distinct CDR3 sequences, over 9% seen once. These receptors lack a known antigen. The sequenced material came from PBMCs, sequenced either directly or after in vitro stimulation (not recorded which). The receptors were gathered from a human donor in good health (CMV status not recorded). Some clones in this sample may be carry-over from other donors' samples. Each CDR3 is given with its conserved first and last residue. D genes are given only for firm matches. Clone size is shown for a subset of rows, as once, few, many or a class of expanded clone.

TRBV7-2,TRBJ2-5,many,-,TGTGCCAGCAGCTTAGCGCCCAGCGGCCAAGAGACCCAGTACTTC,CASSLAPSGQETQYF
TRBV5-1,TRBJ2-1,once,TRBD2,TGCGCCAGCAGCCAGGGAAGCGGGATACTTTACAATGAGCAGTTCTTC,CASSQGSGILYNEQFF
TRBV27,TRBJ2-1,many,TRBD2,TGTGCCAGCAGTCCGCTAGCGGGTATACGGAATGAGCAGTTCTTC,CASSPLAGIRNEQFF
TRBV19,TRBJ2-7,-,TRBD1,TGTGCCAGTGAAGCAGGGGGTACCTACGAGCAGTACTTC,CASEAGGTYEQYF
TRBV7-2,TRBJ2-3,many,-,TGTGCCAGCAGCTTTTCCAGAAAAACAGATACGCAGTATTTT,CASSFSRKTDTQYF
TRBV7-2,TRBJ2-3,many,TRBD2,TGTGCCAGCAGCTTAGGGGGGGGGTCTGGAGATACGCAGTATTTT,CASSLGGGSGDTQYF
TRBV4-3,TRBJ2-3,many,-,TGCGCCAGCAGCCAAGATACCGGGACTAGCACAGATACGCAGTATTTT,CASSQDTGTSTDTQYF
TRBV5-4,TRBJ1-5,many,-,TGTGCCAGCAGCTTGGATCTTCTTGTGGGCAATCAGCCCCAGCATTTT,CASSLDLLVGNQPQHF
TRBV7-8,TRBJ1-1,-,-,TGTGCCAGCAGCTTAGACGAGGTAGCTTTCTTT,CASSLDEVAFF
TRBV3-1,TRBJ2-3,-,TRBD2,TGTGCCAGCAGCCAAGGGGACCTAGCGGGAGATACGCAGTATTTT,CASSQGDLAGDTQYF
TRBV7-2,TRBJ1-2,many,TRBD1,TGTGCCAGCAGCTTAGCAGGGGGCGCGAGTGGCTACACCTTC,CASSLAGGASGYTF
TRBV7-2,TRBJ2-3,many,-,TGTGCCAGCAGCCCCGCAGCCCTGGGCCCCGGCACCACAGATACGCAGTATTTT,CASSPAALGPGTTDTQYF
TRBV20-1,TRBJ2-3,few,TRBD2,TGCAGTGCTGGACTAGCGGGCACAGATACGCAGTATTTT,CSAGLAGTDTQYF
TRBV9,TRBJ1-3,few,-,TGTGCCAGCAGCCTTTCAGGGGTTACTGGAAACACCATATATTTT,CASSLSGVTGNTIYF
TRBV28,TRBJ2-1,-,TRBD2,TGTGCCAGCAGACCGCGGGAGACGCCCTTTGGGTCCTACAATGAGCAGTTCTTC,CASRPRETPFGSYNEQFF
TRBV12-3/TRBV12-4,TRBJ1-5,many,-,TGTGCCAGCGACAATGGGCAGATCAATCAGCCCCAGCATTTT,CASDNGQINQPQHF
TRBV7-2,TRBJ2-2,many,TRBD2,TGTGCCAGCAGCTTAGAACTAGCGGGAGGGCGCACCGGGGAGCTGTTTTTT,CASSLELAGGRTGELFF
TRBV4-3,TRBJ2-2,few,-,TGCGCCAGCAGCCTCTTACAGTACGGGAGTAACACCGGGGAGCTGTTTTTT,CASSLLQYGSNTGELFF
TRBV10-3,TRBJ2-3,-,-,TGTGCCGGCCGGGGGACTAGCACAGATACGCAGTATTTT,CAGRGTSTDTQYF
TRBV6-2/TRBV6-3,TRBJ1-4,many,-,TGTGCCAGCAGCTATGATCCGGGGGAAAAACTGTTTTTT,CASSYDPGEKLFF